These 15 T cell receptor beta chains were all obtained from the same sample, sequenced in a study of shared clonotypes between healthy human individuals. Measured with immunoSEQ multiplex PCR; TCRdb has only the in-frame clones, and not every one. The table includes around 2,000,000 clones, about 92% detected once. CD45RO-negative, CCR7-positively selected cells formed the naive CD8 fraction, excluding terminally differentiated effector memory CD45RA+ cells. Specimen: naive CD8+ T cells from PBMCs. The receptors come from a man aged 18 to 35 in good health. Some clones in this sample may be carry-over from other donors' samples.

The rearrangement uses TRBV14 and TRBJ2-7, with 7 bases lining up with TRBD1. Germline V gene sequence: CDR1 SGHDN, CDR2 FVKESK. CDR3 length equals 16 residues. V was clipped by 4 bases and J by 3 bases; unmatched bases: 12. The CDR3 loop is CASSPGPGQLGYEQYF. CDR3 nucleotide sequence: TGTGCCAGCAGCCCAGGTCCGGGACAGTTAGGCTACGAGCAGTACTTC.

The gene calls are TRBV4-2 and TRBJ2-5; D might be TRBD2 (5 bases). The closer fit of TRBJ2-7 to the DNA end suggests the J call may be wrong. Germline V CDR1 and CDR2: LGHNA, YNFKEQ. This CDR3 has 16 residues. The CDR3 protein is CASSQEVGGRAYEQYF. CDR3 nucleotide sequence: TGTGCCAGCAGCCAAGAGGTAGGAGGAAGGGCCTACGAGCAGTACTTC.

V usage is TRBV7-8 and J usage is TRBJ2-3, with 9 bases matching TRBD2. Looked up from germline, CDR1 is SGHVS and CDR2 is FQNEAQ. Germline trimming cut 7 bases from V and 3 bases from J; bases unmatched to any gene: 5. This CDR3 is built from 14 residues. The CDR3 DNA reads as TGTGCCAGCATGCGAGCGGGAGGAACAGATACGCAGTATTTT. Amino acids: CASMRAGGTDTQYF.

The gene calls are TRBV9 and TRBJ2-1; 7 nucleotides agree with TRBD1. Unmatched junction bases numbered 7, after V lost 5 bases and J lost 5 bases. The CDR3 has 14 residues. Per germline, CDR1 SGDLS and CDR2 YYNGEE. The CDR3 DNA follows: TGTGCCAGCAGTCTACAGGGGAACCACAATGAGCAGTTCTTC. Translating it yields CASSLQGNHNEQFF.

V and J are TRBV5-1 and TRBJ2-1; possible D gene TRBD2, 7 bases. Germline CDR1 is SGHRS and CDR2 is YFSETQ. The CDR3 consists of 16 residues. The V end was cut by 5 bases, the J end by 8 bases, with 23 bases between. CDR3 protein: CASSLKEGDYRHEQFF. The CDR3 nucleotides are TGCGCCAGCAGTCTGAAAGAGGGGGACTACCGTCATGAGCAGTTCTTC.

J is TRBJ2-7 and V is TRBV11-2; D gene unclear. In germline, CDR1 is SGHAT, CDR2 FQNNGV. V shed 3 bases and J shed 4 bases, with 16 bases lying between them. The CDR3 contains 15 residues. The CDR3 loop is CASSFSSNDGYEQYF. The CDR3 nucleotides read TGTGCCAGCAGCTTTTCCAGCAACGACGGATACGAGCAGTACTTC.

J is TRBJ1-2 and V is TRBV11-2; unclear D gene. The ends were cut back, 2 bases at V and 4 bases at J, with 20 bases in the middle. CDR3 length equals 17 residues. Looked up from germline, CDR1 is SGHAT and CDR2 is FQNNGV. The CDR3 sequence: CASSLHPNPGVGYGYTF. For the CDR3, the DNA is TGTGCCAGCAGCTTACACCCCAACCCTGGGGTTGGCTATGGCTACACCTTC.

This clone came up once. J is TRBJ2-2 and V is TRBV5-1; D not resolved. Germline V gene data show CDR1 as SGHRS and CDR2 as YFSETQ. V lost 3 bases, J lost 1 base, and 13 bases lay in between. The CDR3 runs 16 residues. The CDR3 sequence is CASSWHYEENTGELFF. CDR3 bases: TGCGCCAGCAGCTGGCATTACGAGGAGAACACCGGGGAGCTGTTTTTT. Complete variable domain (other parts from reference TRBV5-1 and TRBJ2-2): KAGVTQTPRYLIKTRGQQVTLSCSPISGHRSVSWYQQTPGQGLQFLFEYFSETQRNKGNFPGRFSGRQFSNSRSEMNVSTLELGDSALYLCASSWHYEENTGELFFGEGSRLTVL.

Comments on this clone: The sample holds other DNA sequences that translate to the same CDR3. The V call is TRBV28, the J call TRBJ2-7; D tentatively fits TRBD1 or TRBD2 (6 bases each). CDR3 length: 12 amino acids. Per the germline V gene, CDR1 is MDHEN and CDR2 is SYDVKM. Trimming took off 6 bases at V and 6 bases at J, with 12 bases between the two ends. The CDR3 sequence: CASSLGGGEQYF. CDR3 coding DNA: TGTGCCAGCAGCCTGGGGGGCGGCGAGCAGTACTTC.

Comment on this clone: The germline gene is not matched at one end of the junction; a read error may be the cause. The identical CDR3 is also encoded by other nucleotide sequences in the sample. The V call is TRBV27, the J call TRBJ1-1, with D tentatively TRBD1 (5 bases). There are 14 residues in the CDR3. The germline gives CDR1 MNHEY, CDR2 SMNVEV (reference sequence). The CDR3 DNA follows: TGTGCCAGCAGTTTACTAGGGGCCAACACCGAAGCTTTCTTT. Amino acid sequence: CASSLLGANTEAFF.

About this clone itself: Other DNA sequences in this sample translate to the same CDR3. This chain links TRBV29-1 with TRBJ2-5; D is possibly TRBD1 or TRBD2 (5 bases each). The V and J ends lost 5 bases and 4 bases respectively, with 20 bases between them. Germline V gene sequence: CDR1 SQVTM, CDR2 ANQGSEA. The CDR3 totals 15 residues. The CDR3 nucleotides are TGCAGCGTTACGCCCACCCCACTTGGGGGAGAGACCCAGTACTTC. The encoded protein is CSVTPTPLGGETQYF.

DNA of the CDR3: TGTGCCAGCAGTGATGGGACTAGCGGGCACCGTACCACAGATACGCAGTATTTT. As protein: CASSDGTSGHRTTDTQYF. This chain links TRBV2 with TRBJ2-3; 12 bases line up with TRBD2. The germline V gene encodes CDR1 SNHLY and CDR2 FYNNEI. The V gene end was trimmed by 3 bases and the J gene end by 2 bases; junction bases not matched to a gene: 9. The CDR3 sequence is 18 residues long.

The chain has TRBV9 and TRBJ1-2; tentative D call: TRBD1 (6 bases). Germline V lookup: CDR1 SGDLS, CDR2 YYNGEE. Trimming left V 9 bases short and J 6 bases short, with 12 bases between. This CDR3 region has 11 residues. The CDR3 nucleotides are TGTGCCACCAGGGGCAGGGATGGCTACACCTTC. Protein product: CATRGRDGYTF.

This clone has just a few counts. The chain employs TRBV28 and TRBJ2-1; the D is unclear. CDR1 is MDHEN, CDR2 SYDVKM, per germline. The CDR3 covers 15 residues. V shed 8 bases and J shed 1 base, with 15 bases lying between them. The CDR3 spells CASAERAPSYNEQFF. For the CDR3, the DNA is TGTGCCAGCGCTGAAAGAGCCCCTTCCTACAATGAGCAGTTCTTC.

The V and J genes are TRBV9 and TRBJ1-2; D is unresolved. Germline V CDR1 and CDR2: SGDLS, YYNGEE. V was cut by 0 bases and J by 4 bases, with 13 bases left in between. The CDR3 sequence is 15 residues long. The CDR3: CASSVGYRTSYGYTF. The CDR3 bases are TGTGCCAGCAGCGTAGGGTACAGAACCTCCTATGGCTACACCTTC. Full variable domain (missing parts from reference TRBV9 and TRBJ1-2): DSGVTQTPKHLITATGQRVTLRCSPRSGDLSVYWYQQSLDQGLQFLIQYYNGEERAKGNILERFSAQQFPDLHSELNLSSLELGDSALYFCASSVGYRTSYGYTFGSGTRLTVV.